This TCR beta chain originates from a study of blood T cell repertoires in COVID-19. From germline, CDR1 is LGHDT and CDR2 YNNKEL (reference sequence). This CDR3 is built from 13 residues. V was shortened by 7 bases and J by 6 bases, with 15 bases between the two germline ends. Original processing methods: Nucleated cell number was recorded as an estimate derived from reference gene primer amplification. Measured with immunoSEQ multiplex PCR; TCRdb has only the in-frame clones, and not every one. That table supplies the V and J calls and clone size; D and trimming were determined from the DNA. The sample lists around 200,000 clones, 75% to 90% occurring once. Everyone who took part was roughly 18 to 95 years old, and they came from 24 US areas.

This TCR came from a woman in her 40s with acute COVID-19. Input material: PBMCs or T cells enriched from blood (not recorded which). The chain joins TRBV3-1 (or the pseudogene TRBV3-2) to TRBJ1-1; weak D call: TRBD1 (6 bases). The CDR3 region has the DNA TGTGCCAGCACCTACGAGGGGGGGGCTGAAGCTTTCTTT. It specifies CASTYEGGAEAFF.